The rows below give T cell receptor beta chains drawn from one sample of a study of human T cells and chemical hapten exposure. One entry per CDR3 protein results from TCRdb running MiXCR on the RACE reads. The sample shows tens of thousands of distinct CDR3 sequences, about an eighth of them seen only once. Here the sequenced sample was whole blood, taken in connection with sensitization to the hapten diphenylcyclopropenone (DPC). These receptors were taken from a man aged 25 to 40 with alopecia areata. Some clones in this sample may be carry-over from other donors' samples. The CDR3 runs from the conserved cysteine through the conserved F or W. The order of the fields is V gene, D gene, J gene, clone size, CDR3 DNA, CDR3 protein. A D gene is named only where the DNA matches it firmly. Rows give clone size only sometimes, using once, few, many, or a class for an expanded clone.

TRBV10-3	.	TRBJ2-7	many	TGTGCCATCAGCGACCTGGGGATCTACGAGCAGTACTTC	CAISDLGIYEQYF
TRBV29-1	TRBD1	TRBJ2-7	.	TGCAGCGTTTTACCAGGGGGCTACGAGCAGTACTTC	CSVLPGGYEQYF
TRBV7-9	.	TRBJ1-2	many	TGTGCCAGCAGTACCCCTGGGGGAGAGGGGGGCTACACCTTC	CASSTPGGEGGYTF
TRBV10-3	TRBD1	TRBJ1-1	few	TGTGCCATCAGTGGGACAGGGGGCACTGAAGCTTTCTTT	CAISGTGGTEAFF
TRBV19	.	TRBJ2-7	few	TGTGCCAGTAGTAACCGGGGACGGTCCTACGAGCAGTACTTC	CASSNRGRSYEQYF
TRBV28	.	TRBJ2-7	.	TGTGCCAGCACCCGGCCTTGGCAGAGCGAGCAGTACTTC	CASTRPWQSEQYF
TRBV18	.	TRBJ1-5	few	TGTGCCAGCTCACCACCGGGGGGAAGCAATCAGCCCCAGCATTTT	CASSPPGGSNQPQHF
TRBV18	.	TRBJ1-1	.	TGTGCCAGCTCACGAGACAGTACTGAAGCTTTCTTT	CASSRDSTEAFF
TRBV7-9	TRBD1	TRBJ2-1	many	TGTGCCAGCAGCTCCAGGGAACAGGGGGTTTCCTACAATGAGCAGTTCTTC	CASSSREQGVSYNEQFF
TRBV29-1	.	TRBJ2-7	many	TGCAGCGTTCGCGACTCCTACGAGCAGTACTTC	CSVRDSYEQYF
TRBV20-1	TRBD1	TRBJ2-1	many	TGCAGTGCTAGTTTAGAGAGACAGGGGCACTACAATGAGCAGTTCTTC	CSASLERQGHYNEQFF
TRBV6-1	TRBD1	TRBJ2-7	.	TGTGCCAGCAGTCCCCCGGAGACAGGGGGCCTCGAGCAGTACTTC	CASSPPETGGLEQYF
TRBV20-1	TRBD1	TRBJ1-2	many	TGCAGTGCTCCTGACAGGGCTAACTATGGCTACACCTTC	CSAPDRANYGYTF
TRBV29-1	TRBD2	TRBJ2-3	many	TGCAGCGTCCGGGGGGGCATGACAGATACGCAGTATTTT	CSVRGGMTDTQYF
TRBV25-1	.	TRBJ2-7	.	TGTGCCAGCAGTGAATTCAGCCTTAGCTCCTACGAGCAGTACTTC	CASSEFSLSSYEQYF
TRBV11-3	TRBD1	TRBJ2-5	few	TGTGCCAGCAGCGCGGGGACAGGAAGGTTCCAAGAGACCCAGTACTTC	CASSAGTGRFQETQYF
TRBV4-2	.	TRBJ1-6	many	TGTGCCAGCAGCCAAGTCAGGGGCAGTAATAATTCACCCCTCCACTTT	CASSQVRGSNNSPLHF
TRBV6-6	.	TRBJ1-2	few	TGTGCCAGCAGTAAGACAGTCTATGGCTACACCTTC	CASSKTVYGYTF
TRBV12-3/TRBV12-4	.	TRBJ2-3	many	TGTGCCTCGACCGCGGCAGATACGCAGTATTTT	CASTAADTQYF
TRBV28	TRBD1	TRBJ2-7	.	TGTGCCAGCAGTTCGTCGGGACAGGGGGAATACTTC	CASSSSGQGEYF
TRBV7-2	.	TRBJ1-5	few	TGTGCCAGCAGCCCCCGGACAAATCAGCCCCAGCATTTT	CASSPRTNQPQHF
TRBV5-5	.	TRBJ1-5	.	TGTGCCAGCAGCTTGGACTCCGGGGCGAGACAGCCCCAGCATTTT	CASSLDSGARQPQHF
TRBV7-2	.	TRBJ2-7	.	TGTGCCAGCAGCCAAGGGGCGGACCTGCACTACGAGCAGTACTTC	CASSQGADLHYEQYF
TRBV28	.	TRBJ2-7	many	TGTGCCAGCAGCCCGGTGACGGTCTCCTACGAGCAGTACTTC	CASSPVTVSYEQYF
TRBV9	.	TRBJ2-7	few	TGTGCCAGCAGCGTAGAAGGGATAAGCTCCTACGAGCAGTACTTC	CASSVEGISSYEQYF
TRBV18	.	TRBJ1-5	few	TGTGCCAGCTCACCGGGACTTGCCGATCAGCCCCAGCATTTT	CASSPGLADQPQHF
TRBV19	.	TRBJ2-7	.	TGTGCCAGTAGCGAACAGGACATGCGAGGCTACGAGCAGTACTTC	CASSEQDMRGYEQYF
TRBV7-9	TRBD1	TRBJ1-4	few	TGTGCCAGCAGCTTTCAGGGGGCGCAAGAAAAACTGTTTTTT	CASSFQGAQEKLFF
TRBV11-3	.	TRBJ2-2	few	TGTGCCAGCAGCTTCGGCGGGACAGCGAACACCGGGGAGCTGTTTTTT	CASSFGGTANTGELFF
TRBV9	.	TRBJ1-1	.	TGTGCCAGCAGCGTATCAGTTGGACAACGTGCGAACACTGAAGCTTTCTTT	CASSVSVGQRANTEAFF
TRBV20-1	TRBD1	TRBJ2-7	many	TGCAGTGCTAGAGATGGGACAGGGGGCTACGAGCAGTACTTC	CSARDGTGGYEQYF
TRBV2	.	TRBJ1-1	many	TGTGCCAGCAGAAGGGACGGAACCTTGAACACTGAAGCTTTCTTT	CASRRDGTLNTEAFF
TRBV7-9	.	TRBJ2-2	many	TGTGCCAGCAGCTTCCAACGAACCGGGGAGCTGTTTTTT	CASSFQRTGELFF
TRBV6-5	TRBD1	TRBJ1-4	many	TGTGCCAGCATCGACAGGGGCGGGAGGAAACTGTTTTTT	CASIDRGGRKLFF
TRBV6-2/TRBV6-3	.	TRBJ2-6	many	TGTGCCAGCAGACACCACCCAGGGGCCCGCCAATCTGGGGCCAACGTCCTGACTTTC	CASRHHPGARQSGANVLTF
TRBV28	.	TRBJ1-2	many	TGTGCCAGCAGTTATCGCTATGGCTACACCTTC	CASSYRYGYTF
TRBV30	.	TRBJ1-5	many	TGTGCCTGGACGGCGCGGACCAGGGCCAACAATCAGCCCCAGCATTTT	CAWTARTRANNQPQHF
TRBV3-1	.	TRBJ1-6	once	TGTGCCAGCAGCCAGGGGGTGGCCATTTCACCCCTCCACTTT	CASSQGVAISPLHF
TRBV2	.	TRBJ1-4	many	TGTGCCAGCAGGCCCATTGACAGATCAACTAATGAAAAACTGTTTTTT	CASRPIDRSTNEKLFF
TRBV24-1	TRBD1	TRBJ1-2	.	TGTGCCACCAAGGGACAGGTTAACTATGGCTACACCTTC	CATKGQVNYGYTF
TRBV12-3/TRBV12-4	TRBD2	TRBJ2-1	.	TGTGCCAGCAGGGGGTCGGGGGGTAATGAGCAGTTCTTC	CASRGSGGNEQFF